This T cell receptor (beta chain) is drawn from a study of blood T cell repertoires in COVID-19. Study at large: PBMCs, B-cell-depleted T cells, or T cells were the source of the cDNA or gDNA that made up the material.

Seattle participants joined during active infection and were tracked over time. This clone occurred a few times. The table came from immunoSEQ multiplex PCR; TCRdb's copy has only in-frame clones and leaves some out. The top ten hold around 1.9% of the sample, which has 99,000 or so clones, approximately 86% seen once. Germline values: CDR1 SGHKS, CDR2 YYEKEE (reference sequence). The CDR3 runs to 14 residues. V shed 4 bases, J shed 7 bases, and the junction held 9 bases outside the gene matches. The chain combines TRBV5-5 with TRBJ1-1; 8 nucleotides match TRBD1. The source is a man aged 45-65 years with COVID-19, enrolled during active disease. The sample comprised peripheral blood. The CDR3 region is CASSPWTGPIEAFF. The DNA for the CDR3 is TGTGCCAGCAGCCCCTGGACAGGGCCAATTGAAGCTTTCTTT.